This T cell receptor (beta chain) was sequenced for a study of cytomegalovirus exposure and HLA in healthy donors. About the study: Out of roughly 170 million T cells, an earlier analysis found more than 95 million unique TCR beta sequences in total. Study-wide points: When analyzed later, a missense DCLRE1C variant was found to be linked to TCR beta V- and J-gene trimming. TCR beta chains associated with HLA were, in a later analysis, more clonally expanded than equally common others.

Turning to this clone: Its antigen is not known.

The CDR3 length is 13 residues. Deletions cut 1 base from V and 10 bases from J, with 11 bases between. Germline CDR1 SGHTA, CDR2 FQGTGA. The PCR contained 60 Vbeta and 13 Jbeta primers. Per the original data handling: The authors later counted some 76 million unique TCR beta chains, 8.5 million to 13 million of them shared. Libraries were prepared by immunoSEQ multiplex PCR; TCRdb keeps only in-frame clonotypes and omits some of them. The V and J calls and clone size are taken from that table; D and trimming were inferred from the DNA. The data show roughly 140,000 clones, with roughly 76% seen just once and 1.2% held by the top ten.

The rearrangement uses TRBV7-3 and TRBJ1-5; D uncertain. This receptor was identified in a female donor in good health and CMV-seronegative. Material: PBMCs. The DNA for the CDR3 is TGTGCCAGCAGCTTAAGTCAGGATAAACCCCAGCATTTT. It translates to CASSLSQDKPQHF.